Below are 9 T cell receptor beta chains sequenced from a single sample in a study of T cell responses to AZD1222 COVID-19 vaccine. The table came from immunoSEQ multiplex PCR; TCRdb's copy has only in-frame clones and leaves some out. The sample has approximately 88,000 clones; 90% are singletons. This sample comprised peripheral blood, obtained 28 days after the second AZD1222 dose. These receptors all stem from an adult who received the AZD1222 COVID-19 vaccine.

CDR3 sequence: CASSLGRAGSGYTF. DNA for the CDR3: TGTGCCAGCAGCTTAGGCAGGGCAGGGTCTGGCTACACCTTC. The rearrangement links TRBV7-9 to TRBJ1-2; possibly TRBD1 for D (5 bases). This CDR3 contains 14 residues. CDR1 and CDR2 (germline): SEHNR, FQNEAQ (reference sequence). With 1 base removed from V and 7 bases from J, the gap between germline ends came to 13 bases.

This clone showed up just once. The V gene is TRBV7-9, the J gene TRBJ1-3; D unresolved. CDR1 is SEHNR and CDR2 is FQNEAQ in the germline V gene (reference sequence). The CDR3 sequence is 12 residues long. V lost 4 bases and J 8 bases, leaving 9 bases between the germline ends. The CDR3 nucleotides are TGTGCCAGCAGCTCTACCGATTACACCATATATTTT. This gives the protein CASSSTDYTIYF.

The chain couples TRBV13 to TRBJ2-3; D gene unclear. This CDR3 contains 15 residues. Trimming cost V 7 bases and J 0 bases, with 14 bases left between them. The germline V gene encodes CDR1 PRHDT and CDR2 FYEKMQ (reference sequence). The CDR3 sequence is CASTPPIISTDTQYF. DNA for the CDR3: TGTGCCAGCACCCCCCCCATTATCAGCACAGATACGCAGTATTTT.

V usage is TRBV5-4 and J usage is TRBJ2-7; TRBD2 is a possible D gene (6 bases). The length of the CDR3 is 13 residues. From germline, CDR1 is SGHNT and CDR2 YYREEE (reference sequence). The ends were cut back, 4 bases at V and 9 bases at J, with 17 bases in the middle. The CDR3: CASSPTGERGQYF. In DNA, the CDR3 is TGTGCCAGCAGCCCGACGGGGGAACGCGGGCAGTACTTC. Based on the CDR3 plus reference TRBV5-4 and TRBJ2-7, the full variable domain is ETGVTQSPTHLIKTRGQQVTLRCSSQSGHNTVSWYQQALGQGPQFIFQYYREEENGRGNFPPRFSGLQFPNYSSELNVNALELDDSALYLCASSPTGERGQYFGPGTRLTVT.

This rearrangement joins TRBV27 to TRBJ1-1; 7 nucleotides align to TRBD1. The V and J ends lost 7 bases and 11 bases, in that order; junction bases with no gene match: 16. The V gene's germline CDR1 is MNHEY and CDR2 SMNVEV (reference sequence). CDR3 length equals 14 residues. The CDR3 coding sequence is TGTGCCAGCATCATATTCGACAGGGTCTATCAGGCTTTCTTT. This sequence encodes CASIIFDRVYQAFF.

The J gene is TRBJ1-5, the V gene TRBV19, with D possibly matching TRBD1 (5 bases). Germline values: CDR1 LNHDA, CDR2 SQIVND (reference sequence). CDR3 length equals 14 residues. The V end was cut by 6 bases, the J end by 0 bases, with 9 bases between. CDR3 amino acids: CASSLTGSNQPQHF. Written as DNA, the CDR3 is TGTGCCAGTAGCCTTACAGGTAGCAATCAGCCCCAGCATTTT.

The rearrangement links TRBV10-3 to TRBJ2-2, with 10 nucleotides matching TRBD2. With V trimmed by 6 bases and J by 4 bases, 11 bases remained unmatched. Germline V gene data show CDR1 as ENHRY and CDR2 as SYGVKD. The CDR3 covers 17 residues. The DNA of the CDR3 is TGTGCCATCAGACCTTATAGCGGGGGGCAAAGCACCGGGGAGCTGTTTTTT. As protein: CAIRPYSGGQSTGELFF.

The rearrangement uses TRBV18 and TRBJ2-3; either TRBD1 or TRBD2 may fit D (5 bases each). Germline-derived CDR1 and CDR2 are KGHSH and LQKENI. V was shortened by 3 bases and J by 10 bases, with 17 bases between the two germline ends. CDR3 length: 14 amino acids. The CDR3 DNA reads TGTGCCAGCTCACCCCAGACCGACCTGGGGGCGCAGTATTTT. The encoded protein is CASSPQTDLGAQYF.

This chain uses TRBV2 with TRBJ2-1; D call uncertain. Germline-derived CDR1 and CDR2 are SNHLY and FYNNEI. The V end lost 4 bases, the J end lost 7 bases, and 5 bases lay between the germline ends. The CDR3 length is 11 residues. The CDR3 coding sequence is TGTGCCAGCAGTGTTTTAAATGAGCAGTTCTTC. This sequence encodes CASSVLNEQFF.